Below, 7 T cell receptor beta chains from the same sample are listed, as sequenced in a study of T-cell reconstitution after alpha-beta-depleted transplantation in children. A TCRbeta library incorporating unique molecular identifiers was prepared. MiXCR, run by TCRdb on the PCR reads, gives a single entry per CDR3 protein. The data contain fewer than 120,000 distinct CDR3 sequences, around a tenth of them singletons. The sequenced sample was PBMCs from the stem cell graft donor, obtained from the stem cell graft. These receptors came from a human donor who donated a stem cell graft to a child with acute lymphoblastic leukemia.

The table lists this clonotype with many counts. The chain carries TRBV6-2 or TRBV6-3 and TRBJ2-1; no definite D call. Germline V gene sequence: CDR1 MNHEY, CDR2 SVGEGT. The CDR3 consists of 13 residues. The V gene lost 2 bases and the J gene lost 9 bases, with 11 bases spanning the gap. DNA for the CDR3: TGTGCCAGCAGTTACGACTCACACGGTGAGCAGTTCTTC. It yields the protein CASSYDSHGEQFF.

In this sample, this clonotype turned up many times. The J gene is TRBJ1-5, the V gene TRBV10-3; D may be TRBD1 (5 bases). The V end lost 10 bases, the J end lost 4 bases, and 14 bases lay between the germline ends. CDR1 is ENHRY and CDR2 is SYGVKD in the germline V gene. CDR3 length: 13 residues. The chain's CDR3 is CANSVGGNQPQHF. As DNA, the CDR3 is TGTGCCAACTCCGTCGGGGGAAATCAGCCCCAGCATTTT.

Ten or more counts support this clonotype. The V call is TRBV30, the J call TRBJ2-7; 7 bases fit TRBD1. This CDR3 comprises 15 residues. The germline V gene has CDR1 GTSNPN and CDR2 SVGIG (reference sequence). Trimming removed 2 bases from V and 5 bases from J; junction bases left unmatched: 12. CDR3 in DNA: TGTGCCTGGAGTTATGGTGTGACAGGGCCTAACGAGCAGTACTTC. Protein sequence: CAWSYGVTGPNEQYF.

The chain carries TRBV6-1 and TRBJ2-1; no clear D gene. Trimming cost V 7 bases and J 0 bases, with 10 bases left between them. This CDR3 has 14 amino acids. From germline, CDR1 is MNHNS and CDR2 SASEGT. DNA of the CDR3: TGTGCCAGCAAAAGCGTAAACTCCTACAATGAGCAGTTCTTC. This gives the protein CASKSVNSYNEQFF.

With regard to this clonotype: This may arise from a read error, as a much more abundant clone is one base away. The chain is built from TRBV12-3 or TRBV12-4 and TRBJ2-6; 11 bases line up with TRBD2. The CDR3 runs to 19 residues. CDR3 bases: TGTACCAGCAGCTTTACGGGGACTAGCGGATTCTCTGGGGCCAACGTCCTGACTTTC. Its translation is CTSSFTGTSGFSGANVLTF.

There are many counts of this clonotype. One end of the junction does not line up with germline, which may come from a read error. The V gene is TRBV5-6, the J gene TRBJ2-5, with 8 bases fitting TRBD2. Germline V CDR1 and CDR2: SGHDT, YYEEEE. This CDR3 is built from 11 residues. CDR3 amino acids: CASTLRGAEYF. CDR3 DNA sequence: TGTGCCAGCACCTTGCGGGGGGCGGAGTACTTC.

The chain links TRBV5-5 to TRBJ2-1; perhaps TRBD1 as D (5 bases). The V gene's germline CDR1 is SGHKS and CDR2 YYEKEE (reference sequence). CDR3 length: 16 residues. The V end was cut by 0 bases, the J end by 11 bases, with 21 bases between. CDR3 DNA sequence: TGTGCCAGCAGCTTGGAGGGGCGCCTAACCCGCCAACAGCAGTTCTTC. This codes for CASSLEGRLTRQQQFF. Using reference TRBV5-5 and TRBJ2-1 for the parts outside the CDR3, the full variable domain is DAGVTQSPTHLIKTRGQQVTLRCSPISGHKSVSWYQQVLGQGPQFIFQYYEKEERGRGNFPDRFSARQFPNYSSELNVNALLLGDSALYLCASSLEGRLTRQQQFFGPGTRLTVL.